The sequence of this TCR beta chain was determined in a study of shared clonotypes between healthy human individuals (dated by TCRdb to about 2020). Context from the whole study: Three men and two women, aged 18 to 49 years, made up the cohort. For each donor, three plates each were used for CD4 naive and CD4 memory, two plates were used for CD8 naive, and one plate was used for CD8 memory. The study deeply sequenced blood TCR repertoires of about 5 healthy adults to estimate repertoire size and the extent of clonotype sharing between individuals. Libraries were prepared and TCR repertoires were sequenced by different laboratories using diverse techniques, in order to increase sequencing depth and limit assay-specific biases. Per donor, leukapheresis produced somewhere between about 0.94 and 9 billion PBMCs. Points the paper makes about the study in general: Higher generation probabilities were observed for clonotypes shared by all four sorted-subset donors than for non-shared clonotypes. Pairwise subsampling led to the expectation that sequencing depth would affect the degree of clonotype sharing among donors. About 5% of naive CD4, 3.5% of naive CD8, approximately 2.2% of memory CD4, and less than 0.45% of memory CD8 clonotypes were shared across a few donors. Even with the large sequencing depth, rarefaction of the sorted-subset datasets indicated that sequencing was incomplete. Sampling was limited to blood, and TCR repertoires in tissue likely differ from TCR repertoires in blood. Estimated clonotype richness was generally larger for naive than for memory subsets. Because the study included a small number of donors, the genetic and exposure-history diversity represented was limited.

Healthy HIV-negative adults with no recently reported acute infections or vaccinations were included as donors. Every donor was a Caucasian adult residing in Nashville, Tennessee, USA. Magnetic negative selection was used to enrich CD4+ T cells, after which naive cells were positively selected on CD45RA and the negative fraction became the memory subset. Blood was collected by leukapheresis, and PBMCs were isolated by Ficoll-Histopaque density gradient centrifugation and then cryopreserved in liquid nitrogen vapor phase. Analytical flow cytometry was used to check the purity and quantity of each magnetically sorted T cell population. Genomic DNA was isolated from every sorted fraction and measured by UV absorbance on a Nanodrop 2000c. Using the deep immunoSEQ assay, multiplex PCR amplified TCR CDR3 regions from genomic DNA. Genomic DNA extracted from each cell subset was distributed evenly over all wells of several immunoSEQ 96-well plates, and each plate served as one replicate. For sorted subsets, each replicate PCR was loaded with roughly 190 ng genomic DNA, equivalent to about 30,000 T cell genomes. Purified libraries were quantified with a Qubit 3.0 fluorometer, sized on a Bioanalyzer 2100, and re-quantified with the KAPA Library Quantification kit. Each immunoSEQ 96-well plate was sequenced on its own single-read 150-cycle Illumina NextSeq 550 flow cell. As for the original processing: Because the immunoSEQ output held only junctional sequences and lacked quality scores, the filtering could not match the filtering applied to full-length reads. Sequences were annotated with PyIR, a Python wrapper for IgBLAST v1.9, and V/J genes and CDR3 were assigned using IMGT germline references. Reads with weak V/J assignments (E-value above 1e-6), missing CDR3, stop codons, out-of-frame junctions, or ambiguous translated residues were removed. V3J clonotypes were defined as sequences sharing the same inferred V gene, J gene, and CDR3 amino acid sequence. To compute the percentage overlap between repertoires, the number of shared unique clonotypes was divided by the size of the smaller repertoire. RTK rarefaction, the Chao1 estimator, and Recon v2.1 estimates of unobserved clonotypes were used to assess repertoire richness. For all TCRbeta clonotypes obtained by the gDNA method from four donors, generation probabilities were computed with OLGA. TCRdb obtained this table from immuneACCESS and retained in-frame rearrangements with V and J assigned. These tables miss some clones; where compared with another copy, unresolved V genes account for less than half of the shortfall, and the remainder is unexplained. V and J calls and clone size are given by that table; D and trimming were obtained from the DNA. In all, the sample holds more than 2 million clones, and approximately 94% of those were seen once. Around 0.13% of the sample comes from the top ten.

Taken from the germline V gene, the CDR1 and CDR2 loops are SGHRS and YFSETQ. Trimming accounts for 4 bases at V and 5 bases at J, while the number of junction bases matched to no gene is 5. Inclusive of the bounding cysteine and phenylalanine, the CDR3 is 13 residues long. Only the CDR3 region is kept as DNA, spanning 39 bases read in frame from base 1. Remarks on this clone: The target of this receptor is not known. One base away there is no much larger clone; base qualities are not given. This specimen includes other DNA sequences encoding the same CDR3.

Recombination connected TRBV5-1 to TRBJ1-2, with 7 central nucleotides matching TRBD1. Sequenced sample: naive CD4+ T cells sorted from blood. What this sample's cell subset or site label stands for: CD45RA+ positively selected. The clonotype originates from a young man in good health. CDR3 protein: CASSPGTEYGYTF. The sequenced DNA: TGCGCCAGCAGCCCTGGGACAGAGTATGGCTACACCTTC.